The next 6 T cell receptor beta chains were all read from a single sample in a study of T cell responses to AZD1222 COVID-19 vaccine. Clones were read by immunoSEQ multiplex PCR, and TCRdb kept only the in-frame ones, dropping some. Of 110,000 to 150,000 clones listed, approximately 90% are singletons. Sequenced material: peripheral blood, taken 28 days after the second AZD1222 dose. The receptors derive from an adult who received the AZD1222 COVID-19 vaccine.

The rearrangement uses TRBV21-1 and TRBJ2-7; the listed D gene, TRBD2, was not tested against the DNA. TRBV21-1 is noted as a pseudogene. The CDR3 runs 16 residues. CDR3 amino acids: CASSKGGGAFPYEQYF. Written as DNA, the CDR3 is TGTGCCAGCAGCAAAGGGGGCGGGGCGTTCCCCTACGAGCAGTACTTC.

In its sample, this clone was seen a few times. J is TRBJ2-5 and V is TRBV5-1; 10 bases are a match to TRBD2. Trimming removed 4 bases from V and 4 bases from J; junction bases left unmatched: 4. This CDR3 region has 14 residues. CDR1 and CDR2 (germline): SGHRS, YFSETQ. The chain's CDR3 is CASSGGLAVETQYF. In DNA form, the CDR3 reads TGCGCCAGCAGCGGAGGACTAGCGGTAGAGACCCAGTACTTC. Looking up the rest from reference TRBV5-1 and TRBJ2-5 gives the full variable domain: KAGVTQTPRYLIKTRGQQVTLSCSPISGHRSVSWYQQTPGQGLQFLFEYFSETQRNKGNFPGRFSGRQFSNSRSEMNVSTLELGDSALYLCASSGGLAVETQYFGPGTRLLVL.

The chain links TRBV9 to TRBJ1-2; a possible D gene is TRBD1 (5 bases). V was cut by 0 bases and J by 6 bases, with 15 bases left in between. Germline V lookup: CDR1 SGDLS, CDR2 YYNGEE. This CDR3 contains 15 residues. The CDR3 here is CASSVGEGFYDGYTF. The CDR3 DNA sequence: TGTGCCAGCAGCGTAGGAGAGGGGTTCTATGATGGCTACACCTTC. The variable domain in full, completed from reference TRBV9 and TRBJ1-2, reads DSGVTQTPKHLITATGQRVTLRCSPRSGDLSVYWYQQSLDQGLQFLIQYYNGEERAKGNILERFSAQQFPDLHSELNLSSLELGDSALYFCASSVGEGFYDGYTFGSGTRLTVV.

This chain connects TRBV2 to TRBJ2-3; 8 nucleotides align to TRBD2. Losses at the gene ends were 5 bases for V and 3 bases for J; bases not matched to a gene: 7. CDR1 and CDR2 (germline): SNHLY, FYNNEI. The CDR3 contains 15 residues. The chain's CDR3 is CASSTRGVITDTQYF. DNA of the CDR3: TGTGCCAGCAGTACGCGGGGGGTTATTACAGATACGCAGTATTTT.

The CDR3 bases are TGCGCCAGCAGCTTATCGGGACAGGGGAATCGGGCTGAAGCTTTCTTT. Translation: CASSLSGQGNRAEAFF. V is TRBV4-1 and J is TRBJ1-1; 10 positions match TRBD1. In germline, CDR1 is MGHRA, CDR2 YSYEKL. The CDR3 totals 16 residues. The V segment lost 5 bases and the J segment 6 bases; nucleotides outside the gene matches: 12.

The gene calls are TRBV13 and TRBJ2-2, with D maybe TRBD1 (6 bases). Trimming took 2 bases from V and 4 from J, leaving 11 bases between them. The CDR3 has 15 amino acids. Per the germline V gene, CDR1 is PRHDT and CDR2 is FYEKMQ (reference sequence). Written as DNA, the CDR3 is TGTGCCAGCAGCTTAAGGACAGACCCCACCGGGGAGCTGTTTTTT. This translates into CASSLRTDPTGELFF.